This paragraph reports one T cell receptor beta chain. The antigen it recognizes is unknown. Nothing much larger sits one base from this clone, and base qualities are not available. The sample comes from a study of blood T cell repertoires in COVID-19 (dated by TCRdb to 2020 to 2021). General notes on the study: Collaborator samples came from the United States, Italy and Spain and covered acute and convalescent phases of COVID-19. The prospective study material was composed of cDNA or gDNA derived from T cells, B-cell-depleted T cells, or PBMCs. Deeply sampled blood TCRbeta repertoires from subjects exposed to, actively infected with, or recovered from COVID-19 were included in the dataset. A freely available public database, intended as a resource for researchers studying the immune response to SARS-CoV-2, is where the repertoires were released. Samples were obtained from the ongoing ImmuneRACE study (first 160 participants) and from 1,200 or so subjects provided by 6 global collaborators. Nearly every sample came with metadata listing a de-identified subject ID, COVID-19 status, age in years and sex. Where available, HLA class I and class II types were obtained from metadata supplied by the sample provider rather than from assay-based typing.

The immunoSEQ Assay, a bias-controlled multiplex PCR, was used to amplify TCRbeta CDR3 regions from genomic DNA. From the authors' description of their analysis: Nucleated cell counts per sample were estimated from amplification of reference gene primers within the assay. To quantify the absolute abundance of each unique TCRbeta CDR3 rearrangement, sequence reads were collapsed and filtered. For each sample, productive Simpson clonality was calculated by taking the square root of Simpson's diversity index across productive rearrangements. Held by TCRdb, this immuneACCESS table contains in-frame sequences only and omits some clones. Under half of the omission traces to an unresolved V gene where checked; the cause of the rest is unknown. D and trimming come from the DNA, and the V and J calls and clone size come from that table. The sample table records 210,000 or so clones; around 82% of these occur just once. The ten top clones hold 4.3% of the sample.

The study at large found these results: The quantity of clinical and demographic metadata differed by source and by participant and was supplied without curation.

Looking up the germline V gene yields CDR1 SQVTM and CDR2 ANQGSEA. Germline trimming: 7 bases from V, 8 bases from J; junction bases outside gene matches: 9. From the cysteine up to the phenylalanine, the CDR3 has a length of 13 residues. Solely the CDR3 DNA is kept, with 39 bases framed from the first base. Enrolling through a virtual design, the prospective study's participants ranged in age from roughly 18 to 89 years and lived across around 25 United States geographic areas. To assign participants to cohorts, the prospective study relied on clinical history that participants themselves reported in a screening survey and a study questionnaire. In the prospective study, whole blood, serum and a nasopharyngeal or oropharyngeal swab were collected from each participant by mobile phlebotomists. Prospective study participants could optionally give additional blood draws and questionnaires over an approximately two-month period. Before DNA extraction, blood samples from the prospective study were shipped at room temperature or frozen.

This clonotype originated in a man aged 25 to 40 with acute COVID-19. The sample comprised PBMCs or T cells enriched from blood (not recorded which). The rearrangement joined TRBV29-1 to TRBJ2-1, and 9 bases in between align with TRBD1. CDR3 reads: CSARGTGRDEQFF. The nucleotide sequence reads as follows: TGCAGCGCCCGGGGGACAGGGAGGGATGAGCAGTTCTTC.